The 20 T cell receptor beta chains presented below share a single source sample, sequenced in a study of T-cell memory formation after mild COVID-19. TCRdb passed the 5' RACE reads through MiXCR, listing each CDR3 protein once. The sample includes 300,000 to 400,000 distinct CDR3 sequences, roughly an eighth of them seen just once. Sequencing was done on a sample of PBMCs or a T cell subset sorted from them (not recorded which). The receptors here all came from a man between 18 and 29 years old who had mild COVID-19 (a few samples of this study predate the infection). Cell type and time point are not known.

CDR3 sequence reads: CASSVGDRVGYGYTF. As DNA, the CDR3 is TGTGCCAGCAGTGTTGGCGACAGGGTAGGCTATGGCTACACCTTC. This chain joins TRBV25-1 and TRBJ1-2; 7 positions match TRBD1. The CDR3 contains 15 residues. The germline V gene has CDR1 MGHDK and CDR2 SYGVNS. The V and J ends lost 4 bases and 4 bases, in that order; junction bases with no gene match: 9.

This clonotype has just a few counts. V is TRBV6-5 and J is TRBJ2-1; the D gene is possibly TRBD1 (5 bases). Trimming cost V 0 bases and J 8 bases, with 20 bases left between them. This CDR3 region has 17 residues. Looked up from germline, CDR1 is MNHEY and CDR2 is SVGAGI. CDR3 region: CASSYSNWQGRLDEQFF. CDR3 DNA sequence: TGTGCCAGCAGTTACTCGAATTGGCAGGGTCGGTTAGATGAGCAGTTCTTC.

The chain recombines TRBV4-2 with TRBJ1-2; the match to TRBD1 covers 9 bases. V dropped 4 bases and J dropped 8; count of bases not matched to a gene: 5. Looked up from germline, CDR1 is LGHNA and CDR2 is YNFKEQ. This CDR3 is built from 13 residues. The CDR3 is CASSPQGAHGYTF. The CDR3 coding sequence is TGTGCCAGCAGCCCACAGGGGGCACACGGCTACACCTTC.

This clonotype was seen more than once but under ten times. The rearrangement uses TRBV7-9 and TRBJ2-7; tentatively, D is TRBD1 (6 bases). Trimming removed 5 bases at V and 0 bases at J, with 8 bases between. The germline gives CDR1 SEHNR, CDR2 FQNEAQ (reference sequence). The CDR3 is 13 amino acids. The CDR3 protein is CASSPRGSYEQYV. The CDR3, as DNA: TGTGCCAGCAGCCCCAGGGGCTCCTACGAGCAGTACGTC.

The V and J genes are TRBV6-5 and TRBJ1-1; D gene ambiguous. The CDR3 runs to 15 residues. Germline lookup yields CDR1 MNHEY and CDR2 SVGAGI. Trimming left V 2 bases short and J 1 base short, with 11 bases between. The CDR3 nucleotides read TGTGCCAGCAGTTACATAACCCGGGGGAACACTGAAGCTTTCTTT. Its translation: CASSYITRGNTEAFF.

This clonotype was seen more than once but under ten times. CDR3 loop: CASGSGQTKAFF. As DNA, the CDR3 is TGTGCTAGTGGTTCGGGACAGACCAAAGCTTTCTTT. The chain recombines TRBV12-5 with TRBJ1-1, with 7 bases aligning to TRBD1. Per the germline V gene, CDR1 is LGHNT and CDR2 is FRNRAP. This CDR3 has 12 amino acids. V dropped 4 bases and J dropped 9; count of bases not matched to a gene: 5. Full variable domain (remainder filled in from reference TRBV12-5 and TRBJ1-1): DARVTQTPRHKVTEMGQEVTMRCQPILGHNTVFWYRQTMMQGLELLAYFRNRAPLDDSGMPKDRFSAEMPDATLATLKIQPSEPRDSAVYFCASGSGQTKAFFGQGTRLTVV.

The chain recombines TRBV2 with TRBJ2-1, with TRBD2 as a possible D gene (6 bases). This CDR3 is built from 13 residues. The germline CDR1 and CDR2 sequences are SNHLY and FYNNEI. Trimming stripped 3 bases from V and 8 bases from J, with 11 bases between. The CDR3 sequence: CASSEMGGDEQFF. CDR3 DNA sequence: TGTGCCAGCAGTGAGATGGGCGGGGATGAGCAGTTCTTC.

CDR3 in amino acids: CASSPNAATGEQYF. The CDR3 region has the DNA TGTGCCAGCAGCCCAAATGCGGCTACGGGCGAGCAGTACTTC. V usage is TRBV9 and J usage is TRBJ2-7; D is undetermined. V was clipped by 4 bases and J by 6 bases, with 17 bases between them. The germline V gene encodes CDR1 SGDLS and CDR2 YYNGEE. The CDR3 spans 14 residues.

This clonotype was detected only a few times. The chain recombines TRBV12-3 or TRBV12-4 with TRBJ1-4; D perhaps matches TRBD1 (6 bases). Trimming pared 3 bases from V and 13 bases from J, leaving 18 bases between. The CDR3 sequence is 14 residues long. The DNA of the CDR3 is TGTGCCAGCAGTTTCGGGACAACTCTTAGGCGACTGTTTTTT. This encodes CASSFGTTLRRLFF.

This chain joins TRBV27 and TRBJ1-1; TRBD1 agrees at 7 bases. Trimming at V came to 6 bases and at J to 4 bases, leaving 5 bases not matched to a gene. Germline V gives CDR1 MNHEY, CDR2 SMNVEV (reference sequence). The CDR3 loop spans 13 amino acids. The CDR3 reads CASRTGLVTEAFF. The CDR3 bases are TGTGCCAGCAGGACAGGGCTAGTCACTGAAGCTTTCTTT.

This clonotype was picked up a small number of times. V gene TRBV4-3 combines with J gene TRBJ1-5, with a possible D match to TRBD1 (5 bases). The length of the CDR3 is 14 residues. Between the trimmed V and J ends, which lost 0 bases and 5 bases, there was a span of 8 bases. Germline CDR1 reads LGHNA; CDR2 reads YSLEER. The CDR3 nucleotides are TGCGCCAGCAGCCAAGAATTGGGGGATCAGCCCCAGCATTTT. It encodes CASSQELGDQPQHF.

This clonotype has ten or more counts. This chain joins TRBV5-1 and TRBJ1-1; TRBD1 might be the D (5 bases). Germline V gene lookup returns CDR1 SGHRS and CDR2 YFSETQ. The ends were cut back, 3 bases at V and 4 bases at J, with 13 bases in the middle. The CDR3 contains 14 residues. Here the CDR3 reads CASSSRGAVTEAFF. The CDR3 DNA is TGCGCCAGCAGCTCAAGAGGGGCGGTCACTGAAGCTTTCTTT.

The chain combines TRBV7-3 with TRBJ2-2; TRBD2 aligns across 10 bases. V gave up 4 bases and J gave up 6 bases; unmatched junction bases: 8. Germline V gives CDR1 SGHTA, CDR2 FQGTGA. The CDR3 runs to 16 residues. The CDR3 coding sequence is TGTGCCAGCAGCTATATCCCGGGACTAGCGTCCGGGGAGCTGTTTTTT. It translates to CASSYIPGLASGELFF.

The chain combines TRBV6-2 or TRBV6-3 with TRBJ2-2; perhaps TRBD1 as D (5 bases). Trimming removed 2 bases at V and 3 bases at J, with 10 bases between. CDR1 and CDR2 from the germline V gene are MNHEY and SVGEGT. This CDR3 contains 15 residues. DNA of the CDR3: TGTGCCAGCAGTTACAGGCAGGGTTACACCGGGGAGCTGTTTTTT. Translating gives CASSYRQGYTGELFF.

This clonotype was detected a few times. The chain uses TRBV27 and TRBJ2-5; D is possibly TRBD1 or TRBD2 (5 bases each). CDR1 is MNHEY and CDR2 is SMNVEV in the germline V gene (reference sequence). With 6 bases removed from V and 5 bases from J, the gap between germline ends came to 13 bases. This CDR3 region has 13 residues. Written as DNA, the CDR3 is TGTGCCAGCAGCTACAGGTGGGGGGAGACCCAGTACTTC. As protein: CASSYRWGETQYF.

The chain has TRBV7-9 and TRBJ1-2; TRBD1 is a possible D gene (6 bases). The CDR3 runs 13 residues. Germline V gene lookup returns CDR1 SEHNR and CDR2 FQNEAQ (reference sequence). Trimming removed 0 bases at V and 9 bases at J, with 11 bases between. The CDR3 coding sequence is TGTGCCAGCAGCTTAGCAGCAGGGGATCGCTACACCTTC. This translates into CASSLAAGDRYTF.

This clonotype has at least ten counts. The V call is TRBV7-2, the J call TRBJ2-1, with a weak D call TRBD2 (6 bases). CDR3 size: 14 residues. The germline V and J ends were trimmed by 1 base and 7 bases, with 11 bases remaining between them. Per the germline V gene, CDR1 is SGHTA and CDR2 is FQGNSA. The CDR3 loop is CASSLVPGRNEQFF. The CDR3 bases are TGTGCCAGCAGCTTAGTACCAGGGAGGAATGAGCAGTTCTTC.

The CDR3 DNA is TGCAGTGCTAGTAGGGGGCAGGGCGGAAATGAGCAGTTCTTC. This codes for CSASRGQGGNEQFF. This sequence joins TRBV20-1 and TRBJ2-1, with 7 bases lining up with TRBD1. Germline V lookup: CDR1 DFQATT, CDR2 SNEGSKA (reference sequence). The V gene end was trimmed by 3 bases and the J gene end by 7 bases; junction bases not matched to a gene: 9. The CDR3 extends over 14 amino acids.

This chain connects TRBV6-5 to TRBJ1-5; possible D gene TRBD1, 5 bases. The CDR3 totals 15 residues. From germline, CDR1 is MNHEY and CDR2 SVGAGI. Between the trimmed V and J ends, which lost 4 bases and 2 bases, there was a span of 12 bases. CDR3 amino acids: CASSWSGAGNQPQHF. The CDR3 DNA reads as TGTGCCAGCAGTTGGTCCGGGGCAGGCAATCAGCCCCAGCATTTT.

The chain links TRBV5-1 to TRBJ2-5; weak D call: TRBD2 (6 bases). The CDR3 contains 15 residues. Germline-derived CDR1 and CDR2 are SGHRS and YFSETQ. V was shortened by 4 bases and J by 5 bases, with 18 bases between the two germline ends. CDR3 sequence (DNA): TGCGCCAGCAGCCCCGGGGGTTACAGCAAGGAGACCCAGTACTTC. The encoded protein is CASSPGGYSKETQYF.